The clone carrying this T cell receptor beta chain was detected only once. This record comes from a study of cytomegalovirus exposure and HLA in healthy donors. Germline V lookup: CDR1 SGDLS, CDR2 YYNGEE. The CDR3 has 14 residues. Trimming shortened V by 3 bases and J by 4 bases, and 11 bases separated the two germline ends. The table came from immunoSEQ multiplex PCR; TCRdb's copy has only in-frame clones and leaves some out. The sample comprises roughly 48,000 clones, roughly 88% of which are singletons, and about 7% rests with the top ten. Donors were drawn from the approximately 120-subject validation cohort, separate from the approximately 670-subject first cohort.

Sequencing was performed on PBMCs. The receptor was derived from a woman in her twenties or thirties in good health and CMV-seronegative. This sequence joins TRBV9 and TRBJ1-3; no firm D call. Here the CDR3 DNA reads TGTGCCAGCAGCGGTTGGGCAGCAGGAAACACCATATATTTT. Its translation is CASSGWAAGNTIYF.